Sequencing of this T cell receptor (beta chain) was carried out in a study of PD-1 blockade in classical Hodgkin lymphoma (dated by TCRdb to between 2020 and 2021). Regarding the research as a whole: Nivolumab dosing was 3 mg/kg intravenously every 2 weeks, continuing until either disease progression or unacceptable toxicity. The study used CyTOF and TCR beta sequencing to define a peripheral blood immune signature of response to PD-1 blockade in classical Hodgkin lymphoma. Points the paper makes about the study in general: CD4+ but not CD8+ TCR diversity rose significantly by C4D1 (p=0.0027 vs p=0.16), most apparent in complete responders (p=0.02). The study was restricted to a single clinical trial cohort, and the causes of repertoire differences, possibly disease activity or prior therapy, were left undefined. Lower diversity was seen in patients whose nivolumab began less than 1 year after ASCT, and these patients were left out of later analyses so that immune reconstitution would not confound the results. Baseline diversity similar to that of newly diagnosed patients was observed in trial patients achieving complete response, whereas significantly lower diversity was observed in partial responders and progressors. Baseline TCR diversity was reported to be lower in newly diagnosed patients than in healthy donors and to be lower still in relapsed/refractory patients.

What the time point label conveys for this sample: cycle 1 day 1 (C1D1), immediately before nivolumab initiation. Every trial patient had relapsed following autologous stem cell transplantation, and prior brentuximab vedotin exposure was what differed among cohorts A, B and C. The trial cohort included around 60 patients with relapsed/refractory classical Hodgkin lymphoma, and each patient had a best overall response of complete response, partial response or progressive disease. In the multi-cohort phase II CheckMate 205 trial, trial patients received single-agent nivolumab. An independent review committee assessed best overall response by applying the 2007 International Working Group response criteria. Trial PBMCs were collected just before the start of nivolumab (C1D1) and during therapy at cycle 2 day 1 and cycle 4 day 1. Peripheral blood was collected in 8 mL Vacutainer Cell Preparation Tubes, from which PBMCs were isolated by centrifugation and then cryopreserved.

The Qiagen DNeasy kit was used to extract genomic DNA both from unsorted PBMCs and from the negatively selected CD4+ and CD8+ fractions. TCR beta CDR3 regions were amplified by immunoSEQ multiplex PCR using primers annealing to V and J segments. Amplification bias was minimized using a synthetic immune receptor repertoire, and residual bias was removed computationally after sequencing. On the authors' methods: Repertoire diversity was quantified as the Shannon entropy index using custom Python scripts. Unsorted, CD4+ and CD8+ repertoires were examined separately, except in combined analyses, for which CD4+ and CD8+ sequences were merged in silico. A clone counted as expanded when the clone's frequency after treatment rose at least 2-fold relative to C1D1, and clones undetected at baseline were given a pseudocount of 0.5. Clones with 0 or 1 copy at C1D1 were defined as singleton clones, while clones with 2 or more copies were defined as non-singleton clones. By matching protein sequences in sorted samples from the same patient, clones expanded in unsorted samples were annotated as CD4+, CD8+ or unknown. Wilcoxon tests were applied to paired samples to test diversity changes from C1D1 to C4D1. In its TCRdb copy, this immuneACCESS table keeps in-frame sequences only and misses some clones. Where compared with another copy, unresolved V genes explain less than half of these, and the others have no known cause. V, J and clone size were drawn from that table, and D and trimming were deduced from the DNA. Within this sample are about 86,000 clones, with approximately 91% of them counted one time only. Less than 25% of the sample lies in the top ten.

Comment on this clone: Its cognate antigen has yet to be identified. No base qualities exist here, and no much larger clone lies one base off it.

Reading the germline V gene (reference sequence) gives CDR1 SGHKS and CDR2 YYEKEE. Ends trimmed: V by 1 base, J by 5 bases; bases unmatched to a gene: 9. The cysteine opens and the phenylalanine closes a CDR3 of 17 amino acids. Of all the DNA, just the CDR3 is kept, 51 bases in frame from base 1. Sequencing used peripheral blood mononuclear cells (PBMCs), obtained at baseline. The chain was built from TRBV5-5 and TRBJ2-1; TRBD2 agrees with 10 junctional bases. The sequence was collected from a human donor with classical Hodgkin lymphoma. The CDR3 sequence is CASSLLYLAGEHNEQFF. The base sequence is TGTGCCAGCAGCTTGTTGTATCTAGCGGGAGAGCACAATGAGCAGTTCTTC.